Sequencing of this TCR beta chain was carried out in a study of blood T cell repertoires in COVID-19. Background on the study: Italy, Spain and the United States were the sources of the convalescent and acute COVID-19 samples. Nucleic acid was either cDNA or gDNA, and it came from T cells, B-cell-depleted T cells, or PBMCs.

Participants were aged about 18 to 100 years from approximately 25 US areas. In the original processing: Reference gene primers were amplified, and this amplification served to estimate nucleated cell counts. The protocol was immunoSEQ multiplex PCR, while the TCRdb copy is restricted to in-frame clones and leaves out a portion. The DNA gave D and trimming, while V, J and clone size come from that table. The table has more than 150,000 clones, nearly 80% seen once. The CDR3 runs 15 residues. Germline-derived CDR1 and CDR2 are SGHTA and FQGTGA. The V end was cut by 1 base, the J end by 0 bases, with 9 bases between.

V usage is TRBV7-3 and J usage is TRBJ1-1; D may be TRBD1 (5 bases). The origin of this receptor is a man aged 55 to 70 who had been exposed to COVID-19. The sample was PBMCs or T cells enriched from blood (not recorded which). CDR3 DNA: TGTGCCAGCAGCTTAATTGCAGGGATGAACACTGAAGCTTTCTTT. This gives the protein CASSLIAGMNTEAFF.